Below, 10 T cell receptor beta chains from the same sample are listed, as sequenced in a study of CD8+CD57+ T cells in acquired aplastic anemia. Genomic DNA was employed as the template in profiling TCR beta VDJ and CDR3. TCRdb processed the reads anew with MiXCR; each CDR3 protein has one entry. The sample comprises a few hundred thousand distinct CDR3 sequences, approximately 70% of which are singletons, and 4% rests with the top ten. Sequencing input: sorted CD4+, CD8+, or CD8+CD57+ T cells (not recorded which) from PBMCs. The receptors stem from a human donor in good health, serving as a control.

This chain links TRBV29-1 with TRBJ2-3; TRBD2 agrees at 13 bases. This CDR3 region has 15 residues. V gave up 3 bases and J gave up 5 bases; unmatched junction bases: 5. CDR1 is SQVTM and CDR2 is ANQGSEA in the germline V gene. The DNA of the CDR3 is TGCAGCGTTGAGGGGACTAGCGGGATCGGAGATACGCAGTATTTT. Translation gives CSVEGTSGIGDTQYF.

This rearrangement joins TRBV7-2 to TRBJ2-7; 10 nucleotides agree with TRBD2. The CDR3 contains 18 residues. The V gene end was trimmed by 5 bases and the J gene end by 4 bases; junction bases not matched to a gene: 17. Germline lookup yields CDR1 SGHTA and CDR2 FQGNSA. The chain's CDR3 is CASSPAYASGGARYEQYF. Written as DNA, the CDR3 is TGTGCCAGCAGCCCAGCGTATGCGAGCGGGGGGGCAAGGTACGAGCAGTACTTC.

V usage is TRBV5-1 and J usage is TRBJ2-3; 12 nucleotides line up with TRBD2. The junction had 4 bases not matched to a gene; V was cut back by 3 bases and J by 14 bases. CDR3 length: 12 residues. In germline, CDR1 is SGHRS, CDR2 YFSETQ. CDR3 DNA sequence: TGCGCCAGCAGCTGGACTAGCGGGACCATGTATTTT. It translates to CASSWTSGTMYF.

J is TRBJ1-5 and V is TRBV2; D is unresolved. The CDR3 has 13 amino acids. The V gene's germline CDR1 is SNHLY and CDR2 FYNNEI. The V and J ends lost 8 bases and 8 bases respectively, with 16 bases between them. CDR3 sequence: CASVLEGNEPQHF. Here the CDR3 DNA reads TGTGCCAGCGTCCTCGAGGGCAACGAGCCCCAGCATTTT.

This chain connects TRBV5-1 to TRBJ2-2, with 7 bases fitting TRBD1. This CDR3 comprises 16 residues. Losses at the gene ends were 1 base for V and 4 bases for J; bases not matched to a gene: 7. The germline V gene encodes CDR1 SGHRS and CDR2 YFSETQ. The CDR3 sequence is CASSLPGTVGTGELFF. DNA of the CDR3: TGCGCCAGCAGCTTGCCCGGGACAGTGGGCACCGGGGAGCTGTTTTTT.

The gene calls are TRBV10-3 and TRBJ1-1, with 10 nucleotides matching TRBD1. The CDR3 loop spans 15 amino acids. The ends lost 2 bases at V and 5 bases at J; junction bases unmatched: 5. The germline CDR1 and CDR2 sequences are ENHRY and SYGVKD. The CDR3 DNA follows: TGTGCCATCAGTGAGGCGGGACAGGGGTTAACTGAAGCTTTCTTT. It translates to CAISEAGQGLTEAFF.

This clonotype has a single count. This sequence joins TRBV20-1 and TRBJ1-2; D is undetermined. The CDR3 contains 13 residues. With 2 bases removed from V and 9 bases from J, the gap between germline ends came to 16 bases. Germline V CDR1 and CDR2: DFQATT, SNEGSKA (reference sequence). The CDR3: CSARPPGSSCYTF. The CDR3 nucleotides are TGCAGTGCTAGACCCCCGGGATCATCCTGCTACACCTTC.

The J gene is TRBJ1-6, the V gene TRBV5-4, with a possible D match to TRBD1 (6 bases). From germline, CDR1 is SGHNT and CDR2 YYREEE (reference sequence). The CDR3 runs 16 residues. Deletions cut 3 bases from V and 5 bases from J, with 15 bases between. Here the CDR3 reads CASSSQSGDNNSPLHF. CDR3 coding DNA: TGTGCCAGCAGCTCTCAAAGCGGGGACAATAATTCACCCCTCCACTTT. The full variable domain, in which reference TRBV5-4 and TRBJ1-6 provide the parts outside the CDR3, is ETGVTQSPTHLIKTRGQQVTLRCSSQSGHNTVSWYQQALGQGPQFIFQYYREEENGRGNFPPRFSGLQFPNYSSELNVNALELDDSALYLCASSSQSGDNNSPLHFGNGTRLTVT.

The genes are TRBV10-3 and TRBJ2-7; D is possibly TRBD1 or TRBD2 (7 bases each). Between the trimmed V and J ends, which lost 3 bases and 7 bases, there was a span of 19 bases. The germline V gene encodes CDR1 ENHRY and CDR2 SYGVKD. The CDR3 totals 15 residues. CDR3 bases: TGTGCCATCAGTGAAGTCCAGGGGGGGCATATGGAGCAGTACTTC. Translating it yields CAISEVQGGHMEQYF.

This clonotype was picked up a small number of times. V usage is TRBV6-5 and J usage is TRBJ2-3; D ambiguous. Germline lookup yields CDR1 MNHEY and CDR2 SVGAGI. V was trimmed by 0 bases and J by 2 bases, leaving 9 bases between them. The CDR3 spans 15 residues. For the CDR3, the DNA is TGTGCCAGCAGTTACTCGAGCTCGACCACAGATACGCAGTATTTT. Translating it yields CASSYSSSTTDTQYF.